The 5 T cell receptor beta chains below come from one sample, sequenced in a study of blood T cell repertoires in COVID-19 (TCRdb year 2020). Library creation used the immunoSEQ multiplex PCR assay. The source is immuneACCESS, and TCRdb retained only in-frame sequences with V and J called. Part of the clones is not carried over; for the studies checked, unresolved V genes explain less than half of this, and the remainder is unexplained. For this sample the table gives fewer than 400,000 clones, of which 85% were detected only once. The ten most abundant clones make up roughly 3.4% of the sample. Sequencing was performed on peripheral blood. The receptors were gathered from a woman between 18 and 29 years old with acute or convalescent COVID-19.

V gene TRBV2 combines with J gene TRBJ2-1, with a weak D call TRBD2 (5 bases). The ends were cut back, 0 bases at V and 8 bases at J, with 8 bases in the middle. Germline V gene sequence: CDR1 SNHLY, CDR2 FYNNEI. The CDR3 is 13 amino acids. DNA of the CDR3: TGTGCCAGCAGTGAAGCGTTGGAGGATGAGCAGTTCTTC. It codes for CASSEALEDEQFF.

V gene TRBV4-1 combines with J gene TRBJ2-5, with 7 bases that match TRBD2. Germline V CDR1 and CDR2: MGHRA, YSYEKL. The V segment lost 2 bases and the J segment 2 bases; nucleotides outside the gene matches: 8. This CDR3 is 16 amino acids long. CDR3 DNA: TGCGCCAGCAGCCAACTAAAGCGGGAACCTCAAGAGACCCAGTACTTC. Translating gives CASSQLKREPQETQYF.

The J gene is TRBJ1-2, the V gene TRBV7-3, with D uncertain. CDR1 SGHTA and CDR2 FQGTGA come from the germline V gene. The CDR3 covers 13 residues. V was cut by 1 base and J by 3 bases, with 6 bases left in between. CDR3 DNA: TGTGCCAGCAGCTTAAACGGGGACTATGGCTACACCTTC. The encoded protein is CASSLNGDYGYTF. Full variable domain (missing parts from reference TRBV7-3 and TRBJ1-2): GAGVSQTPSNKVTEKGKYVELRCDPISGHTALYWYRQSLGQGPEFLIYFQGTGAADDSGLPNDRFFAVRPEGSVSTLKIQRTERGDSAVYLCASSLNGDYGYTFGSGTRLTVV.

The V and J genes are TRBV5-1 and TRBJ2-3; D is undetermined. Per germline, CDR1 SGHRS and CDR2 YFSETQ. The CDR3 covers 15 residues. V was trimmed by 2 bases and J by 4 bases, leaving 14 bases between them. The CDR3, as DNA: TGCGCCAGCAGCTTTACCGGGTACTCCTCAGATACGCAGTATTTT. Its protein is CASSFTGYSSDTQYF.

J is TRBJ1-6 and V is TRBV27; TRBD1 matches at 8 bases. This CDR3 region has 15 residues. After removal of 6 bases from V and 8 bases from J, the junction contained 9 bases not matched to a gene. Germline V gives CDR1 MNHEY, CDR2 SMNVEV (reference sequence). The CDR3, as DNA: TGTGCCAGCAGCCAGGACAGGGAGGGCTATTCACCCCTCCACTTT. Its translation is CASSQDREGYSPLHF.